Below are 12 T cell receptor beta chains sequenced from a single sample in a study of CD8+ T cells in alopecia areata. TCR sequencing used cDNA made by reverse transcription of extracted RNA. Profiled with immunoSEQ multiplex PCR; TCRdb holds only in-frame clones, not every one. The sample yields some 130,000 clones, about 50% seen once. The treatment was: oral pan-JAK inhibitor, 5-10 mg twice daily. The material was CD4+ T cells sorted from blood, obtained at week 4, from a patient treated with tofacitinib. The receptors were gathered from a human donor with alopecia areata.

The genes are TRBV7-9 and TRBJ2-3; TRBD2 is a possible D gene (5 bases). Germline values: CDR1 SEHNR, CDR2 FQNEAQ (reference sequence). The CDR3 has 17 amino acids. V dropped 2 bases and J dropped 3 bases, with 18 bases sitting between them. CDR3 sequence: CASSLSGLALGTDTQYF. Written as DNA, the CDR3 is TGTGCCAGCAGCTTAAGCGGTTTAGCTTTAGGTACAGATACGCAGTATTTT.

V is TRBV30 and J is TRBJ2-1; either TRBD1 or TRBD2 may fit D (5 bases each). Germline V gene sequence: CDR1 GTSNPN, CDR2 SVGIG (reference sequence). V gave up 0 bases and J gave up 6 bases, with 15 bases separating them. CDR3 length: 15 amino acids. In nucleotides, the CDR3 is TGTGCCTGGAGTGTTGGGACCCATCAGGCCAATGAGCAGTTCTTC. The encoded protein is CAWSVGTHQANEQFF.

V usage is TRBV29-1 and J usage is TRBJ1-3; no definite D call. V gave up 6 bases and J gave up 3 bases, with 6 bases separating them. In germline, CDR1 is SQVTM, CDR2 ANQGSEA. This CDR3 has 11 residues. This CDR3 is CSVRDGNTIYF. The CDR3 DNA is TGCAGCGTCCGAGATGGAAACACCATATATTTT.

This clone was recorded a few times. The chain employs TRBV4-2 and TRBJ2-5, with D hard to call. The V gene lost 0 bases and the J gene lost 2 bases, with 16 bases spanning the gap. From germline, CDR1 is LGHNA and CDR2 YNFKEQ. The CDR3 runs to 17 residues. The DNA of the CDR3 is TGTGCCAGCAGCCAAGATGTGCGAGTCCAAACACAAGAGACCCAGTACTTC. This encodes CASSQDVRVQTQETQYF.

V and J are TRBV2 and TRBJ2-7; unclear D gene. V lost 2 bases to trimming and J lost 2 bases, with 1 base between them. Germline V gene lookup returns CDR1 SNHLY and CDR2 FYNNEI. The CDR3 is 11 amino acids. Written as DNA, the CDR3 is TGTGCCAGCAGTGAACCCTACGAGCAGTACTTC. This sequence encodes CASSEPYEQYF.

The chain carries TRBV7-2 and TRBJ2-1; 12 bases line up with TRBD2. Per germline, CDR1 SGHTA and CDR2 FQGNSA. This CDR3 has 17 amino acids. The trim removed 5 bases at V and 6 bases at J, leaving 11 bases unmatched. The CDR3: CASSGQPRLAGANEQFF. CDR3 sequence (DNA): TGTGCCAGCAGCGGGCAGCCCCGACTAGCGGGGGCCAATGAGCAGTTCTTC.

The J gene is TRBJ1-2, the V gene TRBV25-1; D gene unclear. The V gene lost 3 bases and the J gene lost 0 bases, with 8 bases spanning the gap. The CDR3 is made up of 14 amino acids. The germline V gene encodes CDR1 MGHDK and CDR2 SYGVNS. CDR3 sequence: CASSDPRANYGYTF. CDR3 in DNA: TGTGCCAGCAGTGACCCCAGAGCTAACTATGGCTACACCTTC.

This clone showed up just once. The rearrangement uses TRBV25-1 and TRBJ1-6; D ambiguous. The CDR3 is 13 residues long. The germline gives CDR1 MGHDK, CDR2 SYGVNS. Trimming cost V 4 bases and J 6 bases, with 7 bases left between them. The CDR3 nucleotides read TGTGCCAGCAGTGGTATCGGTAATTCACCCCTCCACTTT. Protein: CASSGIGNSPLHF. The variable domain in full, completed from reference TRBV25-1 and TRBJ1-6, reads EADIYQTPRYLVIGTGKKITLECSQTMGHDKMYWYQQDPGMELHLIHYSYGVNSTEKGDLSSESTVSRIRTEHFPLTLESARPSHTSQYLCASSGIGNSPLHFGNGTRLTVT.

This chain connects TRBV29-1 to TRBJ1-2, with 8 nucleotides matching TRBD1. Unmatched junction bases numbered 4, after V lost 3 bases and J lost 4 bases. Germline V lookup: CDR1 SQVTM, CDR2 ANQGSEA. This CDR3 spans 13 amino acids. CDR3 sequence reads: CSVEQGALYGYTF. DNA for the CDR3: TGCAGCGTTGAGCAGGGGGCCCTCTATGGCTACACCTTC.

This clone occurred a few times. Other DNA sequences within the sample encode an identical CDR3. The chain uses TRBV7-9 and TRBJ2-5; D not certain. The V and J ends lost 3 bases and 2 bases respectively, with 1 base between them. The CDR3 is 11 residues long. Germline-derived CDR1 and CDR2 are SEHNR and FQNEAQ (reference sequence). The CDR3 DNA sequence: TGTGCCAGCAGCTTTCAAGAGACCCAGTACTTC. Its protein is CASSFQETQYF.

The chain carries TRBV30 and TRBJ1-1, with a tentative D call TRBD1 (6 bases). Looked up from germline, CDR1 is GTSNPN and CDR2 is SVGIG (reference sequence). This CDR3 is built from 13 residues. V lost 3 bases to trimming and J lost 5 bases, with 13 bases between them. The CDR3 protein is CAWRYRDVTEAFF. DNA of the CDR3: TGTGCCTGGAGATACAGGGACGTGACTGAAGCTTTCTTT.

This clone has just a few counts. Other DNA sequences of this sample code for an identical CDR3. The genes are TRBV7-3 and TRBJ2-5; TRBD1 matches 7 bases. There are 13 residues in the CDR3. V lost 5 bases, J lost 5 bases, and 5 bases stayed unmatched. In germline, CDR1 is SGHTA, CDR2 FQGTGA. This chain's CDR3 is CASSPQGRETQYF. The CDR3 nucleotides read TGTGCCAGCAGCCCACAGGGGCGGGAGACCCAGTACTTC.